A single sample is the source of the 24 T cell receptor beta chains below, sequenced in a study of monozygotic twins with inflammatory bowel disease. After re-calling the 5' RACE reads, TCRdb lists one entry per CDR3 protein, DNA absent. Its table records approximately 160,000 distinct CDR3 sequences. Sequenced sample: blood. These receptors all stem from a human donor with ulcerative colitis or Crohn's disease, or a healthy co-twin of an affected twin (not recorded which).

V usage is TRBV12-3 or TRBV12-4 and J usage is TRBJ1-4. This CDR3 has 14 amino acids. The CDR3: CASSLSRRGEKLFF.

The chain uses TRBV29-1 and TRBJ2-1; no DNA is available, so the TRBD2 call from TCRdb remains unchecked. The CDR3 loop spans 12 amino acids. The germline CDR1 and CDR2 sequences are SQVTM and ANQGSEA. The CDR3: CSVGLRRAEQFF.

This chain uses TRBV28 with TRBJ2-1; TCRdb's D call, TRBD2, is unchecked because there is no DNA. The CDR3 covers 15 residues. CDR1 MDHEN and CDR2 SYDVKM come from the germline V gene. The CDR3 spells CATLLTLIRSNEQFF.

J is TRBJ2-5 and V is TRBV5-1; absent DNA, TCRdb's TRBD1 call cannot be checked. CDR1 SGHRS and CDR2 YFSETQ come from the germline V gene. This CDR3 has 15 amino acids. CDR3 region: CASSFEGRSQETQYF.

The chain uses TRBV12-3 or TRBV12-4 and TRBJ2-2; the TCRdb D gene call, TRBD1, has no DNA to confirm it. There are 14 residues in the CDR3. CDR3 residues: CASTRTGTAGELFF.

This chain links TRBV9 with TRBJ2-3; TCRdb's D call, TRBD1, is unchecked because there is no DNA. The CDR3 contains 17 residues. The germline V gene encodes CDR1 SGDLS and CDR2 YYNGEE. CDR3 protein: CASSHPTGQGITDTQYF.

This chain's CDR3 is CASSPVSHRGETQYF. V and J are TRBV5-6 and TRBJ2-5; the TCRdb D gene call, TRBD1, has no DNA to confirm it. The CDR3 is 15 residues long. The germline V gene encodes CDR1 SGHDT and CDR2 YYEEEE.

The CDR3 reads CASSQIETQYF. The chain employs TRBV3-1 and TRBJ2-5. CDR3 length: 11 amino acids. CDR1 LGHDT and CDR2 YNNKEL come from the germline V gene (reference sequence).

The chain combines TRBV5-1 with TRBJ2-2; without DNA, the TCRdb call of TRBD1 cannot be checked. This CDR3 spans 19 amino acids. From germline, CDR1 is SGHRS and CDR2 YFSETQ. The CDR3 region is CASSLLGQPTLTGTGELFF.

This sequence joins TRBV5-1 and TRBJ1-4; the D call of TRBD1 rests on TCRdb alone, since no DNA is present to check it. The CDR3 contains 15 residues. In germline, CDR1 is SGHRS, CDR2 YFSETQ. CDR3 sequence: CASSLGHGGNEKLFF.

V and J are TRBV18 and TRBJ1-3; the TRBD1 assignment by TCRdb is unverifiable without DNA. The germline V gene encodes CDR1 KGHSH and CDR2 LQKENI. The CDR3 is 16 residues long. CDR3 in amino acids: CASSPQDSSSGNTIYF.

This chain joins TRBV19 and TRBJ2-7; the D gene TCRdb calls, TRBD2, cannot be checked with no DNA. The CDR3 contains 13 residues. Per germline, CDR1 LNHDA and CDR2 SQIVND (reference sequence). The CDR3 is CANQTSGNYEQYF.

The V and J genes are TRBV30 and TRBJ1-1. Germline V gives CDR1 GTSNPN, CDR2 SVGIG (reference sequence). The CDR3 extends over 13 amino acids. CDR3 in amino acids: CAWKGQLNTEAFF. The full variable domain, rest sourced from reference TRBV30 and TRBJ1-1, is SQTIHQWPATLVQPVGSPLSLECTVEGTSNPNLYWYRQAAGRGLQLLFYSVGIGQISSEVPQNLSASRPQDRQFILSSKKLLLSDSGFYLCAWKGQLNTEAFFGQGTRLTVV.

This chain joins TRBV25-1 and TRBJ2-7; the D call from TCRdb, TRBD1, cannot be confirmed without DNA. There are 16 residues in the CDR3. Germline V gene lookup returns CDR1 MGHDK and CDR2 SYGVNS. This CDR3 is CASSAKTGGVTYEQYF.

The chain is built from TRBV7-6 and TRBJ2-1; as DNA is missing, the TRBD2 call by TCRdb cannot be tested. Germline CDR1 reads SGHVS; CDR2 reads FNYEAQ. The CDR3 length is 16 residues. CDR3 sequence: CASSLFSGGPYNEQFF.

This sequence joins TRBV10-3 and TRBJ1-1; without DNA, the TCRdb call of TRBD1 cannot be checked. This CDR3 contains 13 residues. Germline CDR1 is ENHRY and CDR2 is SYGVKD. CDR3 amino acids: CAIKAGGNTEAFF.

V gene TRBV2 combines with J gene TRBJ1-2; TCRdb picks TRBD1, but there is no DNA to check that call. CDR3 size: 13 residues. Per germline, CDR1 SNHLY and CDR2 FYNNEI. CDR3 loop: CASSVGQDLGYTF.

This rearrangement joins TRBV20-1 to TRBJ1-4; TCRdb designates TRBD1, a call that cannot be tested without DNA. The CDR3 is made up of 13 amino acids. The germline V gene has CDR1 DFQATT and CDR2 SNEGSKA (reference sequence). The CDR3 is CSAIQDRDEKLFF.

CDR3 amino acids: CASSLNRGETQYF. This chain links TRBV7-3 with TRBJ2-5; the D call of TRBD1 rests on TCRdb alone, since no DNA is present to check it. CDR1 and CDR2 (germline): SGHTA, FQGTGA. The CDR3 sequence is 13 residues long.

V and J are TRBV28 and TRBJ2-1; the TCRdb call, TRBD2, lacks DNA for checking. CDR3 length equals 15 residues. Germline-derived CDR1 and CDR2 are MDHEN and SYDVKM. CDR3 amino acids: CASTLAPLAYNEQFF.

This rearrangement joins TRBV12-3 or TRBV12-4 to TRBJ1-4; there is no DNA to check the TCRdb D call of TRBD1. CDR3 length: 15 residues. The CDR3 sequence is CASSPRAGPNEKLFF.

This sequence joins TRBV18 and TRBJ2-7; TCRdb calls TRBD1, which cannot be checked without DNA. CDR3 size: 14 residues. The germline gives CDR1 KGHSH, CDR2 LQKENI. The CDR3 spells CASSPQVTGGEQYF. Filled out from reference TRBV18 and TRBJ2-7, the complete variable domain reads NAGVMQNPRHLVRRRGQEARLRCSPMKGHSHVYWYRQLPEEGLKFMVYLQKENIIDESGMPKERFSAEFPKEGPSILRIQQVVRGDSAAYFCASSPQVTGGEQYFGPGTRLTVT.

The J gene is TRBJ2-3, the V gene TRBV7-9; absent DNA, TCRdb's TRBD1 call cannot be checked. Looked up from germline, CDR1 is SEHNR and CDR2 is FQNEAQ (reference sequence). This CDR3 region has 15 residues. The CDR3 reads CASRRTSGGTDTQYF.

The CDR3: CATSIPLSYEQYF. This chain uses TRBV15 with TRBJ2-7; lacking DNA, the TRBD1 call made by TCRdb goes unchecked. The CDR3 runs 13 residues. Germline CDR1 reads LNHNV; CDR2 reads YYDKDF (reference sequence). Together with reference TRBV15 and TRBJ2-7, the CDR3 gives the full variable domain: DAMVIQNPRYQVTQFGKPVTLSCSQTLNHNVMYWYQQKSSQAPKLLFHYYDKDFNNEADTPDNFQSRRPNTSFCFLDIRSPGLGDTAMYLCATSIPLSYEQYFGPGTRLTVT.